These 28 T cell receptor beta chains were sequenced from one sample in a study of blood T cell repertoires in COVID-19. The data were produced by immunoSEQ multiplex PCR, yet TCRdb's version contains in-frame clones alone and is incomplete. Altogether about 9,000 clones are present, about 85% being singletons, with the ten largest covering roughly 10%. Input material: peripheral blood. The receptors shown here come from a human donor in a cohort sampled during active COVID-19.

The chain employs TRBV30 and TRBJ2-3, with D possibly matching TRBD1 (6 bases). The length of the CDR3 is 13 residues. Trimming shortened V by 7 bases and J by 5 bases, and 16 bases separated the two germline ends. Germline loops: CDR1 GTSNPN, CDR2 SVGIG (reference sequence). The CDR3 coding sequence is TGTGCCTTCGGCCGACAGGCAGGAGATACGCAGTATTTT. Protein: CAFGRQAGDTQYF.

The gene calls are TRBV6-6 and TRBJ2-3; TRBD2 aligns across 10 bases. The CDR3 is 15 residues long. The V segment lost 0 bases and the J segment 4 bases; nucleotides outside the gene matches: 1. CDR1 MNHNY and CDR2 SVGAGI come from the germline V gene (reference sequence). CDR3 protein: CASSYSGTSADTQYF. The CDR3 region has the DNA TGTGCCAGCAGTTACTCGGGGACTAGCGCAGATACGCAGTATTTT.

The V gene is TRBV5-5, the J gene TRBJ1-6; D not certain. CDR3 size: 12 residues. From germline, CDR1 is SGHKS and CDR2 YYEKEE (reference sequence). V lost 4 bases, J lost 6 bases, and 5 bases lay in between. CDR3 region: CASSGPNSPLHF. CDR3 DNA sequence: TGTGCCAGCAGCGGGCCTAATTCACCCCTCCACTTT.

The V gene is TRBV5-4, the J gene TRBJ2-7; TRBD2 is a possible D gene (5 bases). CDR1 and CDR2 (germline): SGHNT, YYREEE (reference sequence). V gave up 0 bases and J gave up 0 bases, with 10 bases separating them. The CDR3 is 15 amino acids. The CDR3 DNA reads TGTGCCAGCAGCTTGGCGGGGTGGAGCTCCTACGAGCAGTACTTC. It translates to CASSLAGWSSYEQYF.

The CDR3 protein is CASSYPRSTRPYNEQFF. CDR3 coding DNA: TGTGCCAGCAGTTACCCGAGGAGTACCCGGCCCTACAATGAGCAGTTCTTC. The chain is built from TRBV6-2 or TRBV6-3 and TRBJ2-1; the D is unclear. Germline CDR1 MNHEY, CDR2 SVGEGT. V shed 2 bases and J shed 2 bases, with 16 bases lying between them. The CDR3 length is 17 residues.

The rearrangement links TRBV18 to TRBJ1-2; D is undetermined. Trimming removed 3 bases at V and 7 bases at J, with 18 bases between. Germline values: CDR1 KGHSH, CDR2 LQKENI. The CDR3 has 15 residues. In nucleotides, the CDR3 is TGTGCCAGCTCACCTTCGGACGGAGGAGCGGGTGGCTACACCTTC. Translated: CASSPSDGGAGGYTF.

The chain joins TRBV27 to TRBJ1-1; tentative D call: TRBD1 (6 bases). The CDR3 is 13 amino acids. Germline V gene data show CDR1 as MNHEY and CDR2 as SMNVEV (reference sequence). Trimming left V 6 bases short and J 1 base short, with 9 bases between. CDR3: CASSQGRNTEAFF. The CDR3 DNA is TGTGCCAGCAGCCAGGGGAGGAACACTGAAGCTTTCTTT.

This clone is a singleton in its sample. The CDR3 DNA reads TGTGCCAGCAGCTTCAAGGGGACTAACGGGGTGGGTGAGCAGTTCTTC. Its protein is CASSFKGTNGVGEQFF. This chain links TRBV11-2 with TRBJ2-1; 7 bases fit TRBD2. The ends lost 3 bases at V and 9 bases at J; junction bases unmatched: 14. The germline V gene has CDR1 SGHAT and CDR2 FQNNGV. The CDR3 length is 16 residues.

CDR3 DNA: TGTGCCAGCAGCGCGGGGAGGGCTCGACGGAATGAGCAGTTCTTC. Translated, it gives CASSAGRARRNEQFF. This chain connects TRBV9 to TRBJ2-1; 7 bases fit TRBD2. The CDR3 sequence is 15 residues long. V lost 3 bases and J lost 7; bases outside the gene matches: 10. Germline CDR1 and CDR2: SGDLS and YYNGEE.

The CDR3, as DNA: TGTGCCAGCGGTTCCTTAGAAAACAGACGCACCGGGGAGCTGTTTTTT. Its protein product is CASGSLENRRTGELFF. The V call is TRBV14, the J call TRBJ2-2; no reliable D call. The CDR3 covers 16 residues. Germline-derived CDR1 and CDR2 are SGHDN and FVKESK. V was shortened by 8 bases and J by 4 bases, with 20 bases between the two germline ends.

The chain carries TRBV30 and TRBJ2-1; D is ambiguous. This CDR3 is 13 amino acids long. Trimming stripped 0 bases from V and 7 bases from J, with 10 bases between. Germline lookup yields CDR1 GTSNPN and CDR2 SVGIG (reference sequence). The CDR3 is CAWSVLRVNEQFF. In nucleotides, the CDR3 is TGTGCCTGGAGTGTACTCCGAGTTAATGAGCAGTTCTTC.

The chain employs TRBV2 and TRBJ2-7; 12 nucleotides agree with TRBD2. Germline loops: CDR1 SNHLY, CDR2 FYNNEI. V was pared by 6 bases and J by 3 bases, with 6 bases of the junction left unmatched. The CDR3 has 15 residues. This chain's CDR3 is CASSVLAGGGYEQYF. Written as DNA, the CDR3 is TGTGCCAGCAGCGTCCTAGCGGGGGGGGGCTACGAGCAGTACTTC.

The chain couples TRBV27 to TRBJ1-2; 7 nucleotides agree with TRBD1. In germline, CDR1 is MNHEY, CDR2 SMNVEV (reference sequence). This CDR3 is built from 18 residues. V was clipped by 0 bases and J by 2 bases; unmatched bases: 12. The CDR3 DNA follows: TGTGCCAGCAGTTTATCCCCAGGGACAGCTAACACCAACTATGGCTACACCTTC. It is translated as CASSLSPGTANTNYGYTF.

V usage is TRBV19 and J usage is TRBJ2-3; 11 bases are shared with TRBD2. Trimming at V came to 0 bases and at J to 0 bases, leaving 17 bases not matched to a gene. The CDR3 is 22 amino acids. Germline V lookup: CDR1 LNHDA, CDR2 SQIVND (reference sequence). The CDR3 nucleotides read TGTGCCAGTAGTATAGAAATAAGTTTGGGGCTAGCGGGGGGCCCTAGCACAGATACGCAGTATTTT. Translation gives CASSIEISLGLAGGPSTDTQYF.

The chain employs TRBV20-1 and TRBJ2-5; 11 nucleotides align to TRBD2. V was pared by 3 bases and J by 4 bases, with 10 bases of the junction left unmatched. In germline, CDR1 is DFQATT, CDR2 SNEGSKA (reference sequence). This CDR3 is built from 16 residues. CDR3 coding DNA: TGCAGTGCTAGTGGGCTAGCGGGGGGCAGCGGAGAGACCCAGTACTTC. Its protein product is CSASGLAGGSGETQYF.

The sample holds a few counts of this clone. This chain links TRBV29-1 with TRBJ2-2; D remains unclear. The CDR3 is 13 amino acids. Trimming shortened V by 4 bases and J by 1 base, and 7 bases separated the two germline ends. Germline CDR1 and CDR2: SQVTM and ANQGSEA. CDR3: CSVGPLNTGELFF. As DNA, the CDR3 is TGCAGCGTTGGGCCCCTGAACACCGGGGAGCTGTTTTTT.

The chain is built from TRBV6-2 or TRBV6-3 and TRBJ1-1; TRBD1 aligns across 7 bases. V was pared by 5 bases and J by 7 bases, with 7 bases of the junction left unmatched. The length of the CDR3 is 13 residues. CDR1 and CDR2 (germline): MNHEY, SVGEGT. CDR3 DNA sequence: TGTGCCAGCAGTATCCGGGACAGCCTTGAAGCTTTCTTT. Residues: CASSIRDSLEAFF.

This chain connects TRBV7-9 to TRBJ1-1; D ambiguous. Germline CDR1 is SEHNR and CDR2 is FQNEAQ (reference sequence). Trimming pared 4 bases from V and 1 base from J, leaving 10 bases between. The CDR3 totals 14 residues. CDR3: CASSSPGRNTEAFF. In DNA form, the CDR3 reads TGTGCCAGCAGCTCCCCGGGGAGGAACACTGAAGCTTTCTTT.

This chain joins TRBV12-5 and TRBJ1-2; 10 positions match TRBD1. Germline CDR1 is LGHNT and CDR2 is FRNRAP. V shed 4 bases and J 6 bases; nucleotides not matched to a gene: 8. CDR3 size: 15 residues. As DNA, the CDR3 is TGTGCTAGTGGTTCTGAGGGGGGACAGGGGCATGGCTACACCTTC. It yields the protein CASGSEGGQGHGYTF.

This sequence joins TRBV6-4 and TRBJ2-1; no clear D gene. This CDR3 comprises 13 residues. CDR1 is MRHNA, CDR2 SNTAGT, per germline. V lost 0 bases, J lost 5 bases, and 5 bases lay in between. DNA of the CDR3: TGTGCCAGCAGTGACTCGACACACAATGAGCAGTTCTTC. Residues: CASSDSTHNEQFF.

The chain recombines TRBV7-2 with TRBJ2-5; 9 bases are a match to TRBD1. CDR3 length: 14 residues. Germline lookup yields CDR1 SGHTA and CDR2 FQGNSA. V lost 4 bases and J lost 7; bases outside the gene matches: 7. The DNA of the CDR3 is TGTGCCAGCAGCTCGGGGACAGGGCCGCTGACCCAGTACTTC. It yields the protein CASSSGTGPLTQYF.

This CDR3 reads CASSTQRGGSYNEQFF. Here the CDR3 DNA reads TGCGCCAGCAGCACCCAGCGGGGGGGCTCCTACAATGAGCAGTTCTTC. The V gene is TRBV5-1, the J gene TRBJ2-1; 10 bases match TRBD2. CDR1 and CDR2 from the germline V gene are SGHRS and YFSETQ. V shed 4 bases, J shed 0 bases, and the junction held 4 bases outside the gene matches. The CDR3 sequence is 16 residues long.

This clone was recorded once. The chain employs TRBV5-1 and TRBJ2-1, with TRBD2 identical over 8 bases. V lost 4 bases, J lost 0 bases, and 3 bases stayed unmatched. Looked up from germline, CDR1 is SGHRS and CDR2 is YFSETQ. This CDR3 is built from 15 residues. This chain's CDR3 is CASSESGGSYNEQFF. Written as DNA, the CDR3 is TGCGCCAGCAGCGAAAGCGGGGGCTCCTACAATGAGCAGTTCTTC.

The chain's CDR3 is CAWGQGAAYGYTF. The CDR3 coding sequence is TGTGCCTGGGGACAGGGGGCGGCCTATGGCTACACCTTC. This chain connects TRBV30 to TRBJ1-2; 11 nucleotides line up with TRBD1. The germline V gene has CDR1 GTSNPN and CDR2 SVGIG (reference sequence). V was clipped by 5 bases and J by 4 bases; unmatched bases: 3. The CDR3 is 13 amino acids.

The chain couples TRBV27 to TRBJ2-2; TRBD1 is a possible D gene (6 bases). Germline V gene lookup returns CDR1 MNHEY and CDR2 SMNVEV (reference sequence). This CDR3 region has 15 residues. The V gene lost 2 bases and the J gene lost 1 base, with 8 bases spanning the gap. CDR3: CASSLEQGNTGELFF. DNA for the CDR3: TGTGCCAGCAGTTTAGAACAGGGGAACACCGGGGAGCTGTTTTTT.

The rearrangement joins TRBV7-2 to TRBJ1-4; no clear D. The V gene's germline CDR1 is SGHTA and CDR2 FQGNSA. The V and J ends lost 5 bases and 0 bases respectively, with 19 bases between them. The CDR3 spans 18 residues. CDR3 region: CASSQFLGTVATNEKLFF. In nucleotides, the CDR3 is TGTGCCAGCAGCCAGTTCTTGGGTACAGTCGCAACTAATGAAAAACTGTTTTTT.

This clone was picked up one time. The CDR3 DNA reads TGTGCCAGCAGTCACGGAGGTGAGCAGTTCTTC. It encodes CASSHGGEQFF. This chain uses TRBV12-3 or TRBV12-4 with TRBJ2-1; tentatively, D is TRBD2 (5 bases). This CDR3 comprises 11 residues. Between the trimmed V and J ends, which lost 5 bases and 9 bases, there was a span of 8 bases.

The rearrangement joins TRBV20-1 to TRBJ2-2; D is unclear. The CDR3 has 12 amino acids. Per germline, CDR1 DFQATT and CDR2 SNEGSKA (reference sequence). Deletions cut 3 bases from V and 2 bases from J, with 4 bases between. CDR3 nucleotide sequence: TGCAGTGCTAGTCAAAACACCGGGGAGCTGTTTTTT. It specifies CSASQNTGELFF.